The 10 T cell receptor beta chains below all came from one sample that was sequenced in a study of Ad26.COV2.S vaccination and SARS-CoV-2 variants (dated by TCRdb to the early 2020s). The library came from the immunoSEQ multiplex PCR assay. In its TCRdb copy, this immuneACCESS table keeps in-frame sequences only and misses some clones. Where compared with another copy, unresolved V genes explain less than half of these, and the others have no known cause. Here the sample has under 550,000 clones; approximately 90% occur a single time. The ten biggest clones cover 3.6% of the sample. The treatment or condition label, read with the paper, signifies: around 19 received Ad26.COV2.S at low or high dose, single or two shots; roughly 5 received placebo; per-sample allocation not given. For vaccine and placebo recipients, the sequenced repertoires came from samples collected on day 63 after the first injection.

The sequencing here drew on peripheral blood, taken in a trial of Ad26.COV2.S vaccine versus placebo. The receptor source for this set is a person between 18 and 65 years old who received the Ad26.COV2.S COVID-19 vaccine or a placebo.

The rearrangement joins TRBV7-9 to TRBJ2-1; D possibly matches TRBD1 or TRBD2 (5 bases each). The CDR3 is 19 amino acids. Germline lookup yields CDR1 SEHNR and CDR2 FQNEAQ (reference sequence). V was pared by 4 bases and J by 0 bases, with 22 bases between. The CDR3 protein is CASSSNTHIRDVSYNEQFF. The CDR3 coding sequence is TGTGCCAGCAGCTCAAATACCCACATCCGGGACGTCTCCTACAATGAGCAGTTCTTC.

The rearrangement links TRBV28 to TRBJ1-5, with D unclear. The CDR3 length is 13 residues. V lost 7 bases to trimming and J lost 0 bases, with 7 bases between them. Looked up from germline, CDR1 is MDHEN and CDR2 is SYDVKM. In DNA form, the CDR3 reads TGTGCCAGCATGGGGTATAGCAATCAGCCCCAGCATTTT. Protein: CASMGYSNQPQHF.

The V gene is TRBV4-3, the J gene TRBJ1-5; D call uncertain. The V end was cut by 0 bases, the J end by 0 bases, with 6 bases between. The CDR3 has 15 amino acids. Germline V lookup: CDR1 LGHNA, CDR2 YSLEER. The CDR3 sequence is CASSQDTDSNQPQHF. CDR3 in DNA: TGCGCCAGCAGCCAAGATACAGATAGCAATCAGCCCCAGCATTTT.

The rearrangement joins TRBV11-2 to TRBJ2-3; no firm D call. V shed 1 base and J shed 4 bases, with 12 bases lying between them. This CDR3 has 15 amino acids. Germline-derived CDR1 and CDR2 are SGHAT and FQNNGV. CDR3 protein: CASSLGARPPDTQYF. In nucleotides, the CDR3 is TGTGCCAGCAGCTTAGGTGCCCGTCCCCCAGATACGCAGTATTTT. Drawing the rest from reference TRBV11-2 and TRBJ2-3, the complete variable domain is EAGVAQSPRYKIIEKRQSVAFWCNPISGHATLYWYQQILGQGPKLLIQFQNNGVVDDSQLPKDRFSAERLKGVDSTLKIQPAKLEDSAVYLCASSLGARPPDTQYFGPGTRLTVL.

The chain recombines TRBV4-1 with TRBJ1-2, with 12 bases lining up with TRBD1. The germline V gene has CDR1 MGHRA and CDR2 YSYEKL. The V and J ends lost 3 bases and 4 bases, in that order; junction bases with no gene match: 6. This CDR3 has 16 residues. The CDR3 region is CASSQGGTGGFYGYTF. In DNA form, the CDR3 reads TGCGCCAGCAGCCAGGGGGGGACAGGGGGCTTCTATGGCTACACCTTC.

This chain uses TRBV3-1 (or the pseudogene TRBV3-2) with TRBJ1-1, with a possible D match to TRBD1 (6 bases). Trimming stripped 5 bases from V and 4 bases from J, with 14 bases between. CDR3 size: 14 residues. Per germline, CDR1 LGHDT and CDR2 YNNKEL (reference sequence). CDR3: CASSNNRVGTEAFF. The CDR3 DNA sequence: TGTGCCAGCAGCAATAACAGGGTTGGCACTGAAGCTTTCTTT.

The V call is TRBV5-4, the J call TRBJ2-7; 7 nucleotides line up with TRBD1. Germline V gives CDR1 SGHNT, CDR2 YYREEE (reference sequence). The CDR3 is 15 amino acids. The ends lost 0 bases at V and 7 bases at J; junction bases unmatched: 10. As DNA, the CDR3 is TGTGCCAGCAGCTTGGAGGGGGCGCGTCTGGGTGAGCAGTACTTC. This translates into CASSLEGARLGEQYF.

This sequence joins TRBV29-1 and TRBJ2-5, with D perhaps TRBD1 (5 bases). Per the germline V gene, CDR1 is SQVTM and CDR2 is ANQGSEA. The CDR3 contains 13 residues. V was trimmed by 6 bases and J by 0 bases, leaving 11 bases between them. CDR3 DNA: TGCAGCGTCGGATCAGGGAACCAAGAGACCCAGTACTTC. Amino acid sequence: CSVGSGNQETQYF.

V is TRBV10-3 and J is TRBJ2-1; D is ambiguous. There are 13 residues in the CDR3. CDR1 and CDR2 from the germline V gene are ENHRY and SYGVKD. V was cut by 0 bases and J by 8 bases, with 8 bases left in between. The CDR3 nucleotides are TGTGCCATCAGTGAGTCGTTTGGGGATGAGCAGTTCTTC. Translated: CAISESFGDEQFF.

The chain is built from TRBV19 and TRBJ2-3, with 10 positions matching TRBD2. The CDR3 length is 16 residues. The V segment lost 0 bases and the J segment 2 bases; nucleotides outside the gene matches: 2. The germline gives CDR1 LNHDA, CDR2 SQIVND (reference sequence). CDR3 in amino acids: CASSIDLAGATDTQYF. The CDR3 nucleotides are TGTGCCAGTAGTATAGACCTAGCGGGGGCCACAGATACGCAGTATTTT.